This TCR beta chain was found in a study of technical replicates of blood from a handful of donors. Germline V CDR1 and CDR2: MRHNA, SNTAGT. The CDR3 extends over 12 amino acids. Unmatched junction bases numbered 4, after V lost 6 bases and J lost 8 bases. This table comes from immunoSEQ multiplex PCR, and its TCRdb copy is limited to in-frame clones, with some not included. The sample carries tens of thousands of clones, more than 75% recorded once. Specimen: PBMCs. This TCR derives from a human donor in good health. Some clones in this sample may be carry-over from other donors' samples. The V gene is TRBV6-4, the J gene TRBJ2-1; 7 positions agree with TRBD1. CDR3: CASSPQGYEQFF. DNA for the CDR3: TGTGCCAGCAGCCCACAGGGGTATGAGCAGTTCTTC.